One and the same sample provided the 20 T cell receptor beta chains below, sequenced in a study of T cells after yellow fever vaccination. TCRdb analysed the 5' RACE reads with MiXCR anew, one entry per CDR3 protein. Of 450,000 to 550,000 distinct CDR3 sequences in the sample, just over 20% were seen once. This specimen was PBMCs, taken roughly 23 days after the first yellow fever vaccination. Every receptor here comes from a man younger than 35 who received the YFV17D yellow fever vaccine.

This clonotype was seen a handful of times. The chain couples TRBV5-1 to TRBJ2-5; 7 positions match TRBD1. The CDR3 sequence is 15 residues long. The trim removed 0 bases at V and 3 bases at J, leaving 5 bases unmatched. Germline V gene sequence: CDR1 SGHRS, CDR2 YFSETQ. CDR3 residues: CASSLETGTEETQYF. The CDR3 DNA sequence: TGCGCCAGCAGCTTGGAAACCGGGACAGAAGAGACCCAGTACTTC.

The rearrangement links TRBV6-2 or TRBV6-3 to TRBJ2-7; D may be TRBD1 (6 bases). Between the trimmed V and J ends, which lost 4 bases and 4 bases, there was a span of 11 bases. This CDR3 spans 13 amino acids. Germline CDR1 is MNHEY and CDR2 is SVGEGT. The CDR3 nucleotides read TGTGCCAGCAGTTTGAACAGGGATTACGAGCAGTACTTC. Amino acids: CASSLNRDYEQYF.

For the CDR3, the DNA is TGTGCCAGCAGCACACAGGGGAACGGCAATCAGCCCCAGCATTTT. It yields the protein CASSTQGNGNQPQHF. The rearrangement uses TRBV12-3 or TRBV12-4 and TRBJ1-5, with 7 bases aligning to TRBD1. The junction had 7 bases not matched to a gene; V was cut back by 6 bases and J by 2 bases. CDR3 size: 15 residues.

The chain joins TRBV20-1 to TRBJ2-7, with TRBD2 matching over 12 bases. The CDR3 is 13 residues long. The J segment lost 7 bases and the V segment lost 2 bases, leaving 3 bases of the junction unmatched. CDR1 and CDR2 (germline): DFQATT, SNEGSKA (reference sequence). CDR3 sequence: CSARLAGGKEQYF. In DNA, the CDR3 is TGCAGTGCTAGACTAGCGGGGGGGAAGGAGCAGTACTTC.

The J gene is TRBJ1-5, the V gene TRBV20-1; D not certain. This CDR3 has 11 residues. Trimming stripped 6 bases from V and 7 bases from J, with 10 bases between. Per germline, CDR1 DFQATT and CDR2 SNEGSKA (reference sequence). The CDR3 DNA reads as TGCAGTGCCCAGGACCGACAGCCCCAGCATTTT. Protein product: CSAQDRQPQHF.

V and J are TRBV7-3 and TRBJ2-5; TRBD1 is a possible D gene (6 bases). This CDR3 has 16 residues. Looked up from germline, CDR1 is SGHTA and CDR2 is FQGTGA. The ends were cut back, 0 bases at V and 4 bases at J, with 15 bases in the middle. The CDR3 nucleotides read TGTGCCAGCAGCTTAACTGGTGGGGGCCAAGGAGAGACCCAGTACTTC. Encoded protein: CASSLTGGGQGETQYF.

Many counts were recorded for this clonotype. The chain links TRBV6-2 or TRBV6-3 to TRBJ1-1; D not certain. Germline CDR1 is MNHEY and CDR2 is SVGEGT. Trimming left V 4 bases short and J 1 base short, with 13 bases between. CDR3 size: 15 residues. This CDR3 is CASSWQWAKNTEAFF. The CDR3 nucleotides are TGTGCCAGCAGTTGGCAGTGGGCTAAGAACACTGAAGCTTTCTTT.

V gene TRBV12-3 or TRBV12-4 combines with J gene TRBJ1-2, with D tentatively TRBD1 (5 bases). CDR3 length: 13 amino acids. V lost 10 bases to trimming and J lost 3 bases, with 15 bases between them. CDR3 coding DNA: TGTGCCACCCATCACGACAGCCACTATGGCTACACCTTC. This sequence encodes CATHHDSHYGYTF.

This rearrangement joins TRBV9 to TRBJ2-1, with TRBD2 matching over 9 bases. V was clipped by 0 bases and J by 8 bases; unmatched bases: 6. The CDR3 runs 15 residues. Germline lookup yields CDR1 SGDLS and CDR2 YYNGEE. Here the CDR3 DNA reads TGTGCCAGCAGCGTAGGGGGGACTAGCCGATATGAGCAGTTCTTC. It codes for CASSVGGTSRYEQFF.

The CDR3 region has the DNA TGCGCCAGCAGCCAGTCTCAGGGCTCCACTGAAGCTTTCTTT. Amino acids: CASSQSQGSTEAFF. The chain has TRBV4-1 and TRBJ1-1; weak D call: TRBD1 (5 bases). The CDR3 has 14 residues. Trimming cost V 3 bases and J 4 bases, with 12 bases left between them. Germline CDR1 is MGHRA and CDR2 is YSYEKL.

This sequence joins TRBV6-1 and TRBJ2-2, with 7 bases that match TRBD2. Germline CDR1 is MNHNS and CDR2 is SASEGT. This CDR3 has 15 amino acids. V was clipped by 6 bases and J by 6 bases; unmatched bases: 10. The CDR3 protein is CASSFQVGGSGELFF. DNA of the CDR3: TGTGCCAGCAGCTTCCAAGTGGGGGGGTCCGGGGAGCTGTTTTTT.

This clonotype occurred a few times. The gene calls are TRBV7-3 and TRBJ2-2; TRBD1 agrees at 9 bases. Germline V gives CDR1 SGHTA, CDR2 FQGTGA. CDR3 length: 16 amino acids. Trimming at V came to 5 bases and at J to 6 bases, leaving 10 bases not matched to a gene. CDR3 coding DNA: TGTGCCAGCAGCGGAAAGCCGGGACAGGGTGCCGGGGAGCTGTTTTTT. The encoded protein is CASSGKPGQGAGELFF. The full variable domain, its missing parts supplied by reference TRBV7-3 and TRBJ2-2, is GAGVSQTPSNKVTEKGKYVELRCDPISGHTALYWYRQSLGQGPEFLIYFQGTGAADDSGLPNDRFFAVRPEGSVSTLKIQRTERGDSAVYLCASSGKPGQGAGELFFGEGSRLTVL.

V is TRBV3-1 and J is TRBJ2-5, with a tentative D call TRBD2 (6 bases). V was trimmed by 0 bases and J by 5 bases, leaving 13 bases between them. From germline, CDR1 is LGHDT and CDR2 YNNKEL (reference sequence). This CDR3 is 15 amino acids long. As DNA, the CDR3 is TGTGCCAGCAGCCAAGAAGCGGCAGGGAGGGAGACCCAGTACTTC. Protein: CASSQEAAGRETQYF.

This clonotype was counted ten times or more. The rearrangement uses TRBV20-1 and TRBJ2-1; D gene uncertain. Germline V gene lookup returns CDR1 DFQATT and CDR2 SNEGSKA (reference sequence). The CDR3 totals 20 residues. Between the trimmed V and J ends, which lost 0 bases and 1 base, there was a span of 25 bases. CDR3 residues: CSARDHMRQPVGNSYNEQFF. As DNA, the CDR3 is TGCAGTGCTAGAGATCACATGCGCCAACCGGTGGGGAATTCCTACAATGAGCAGTTCTTC.

In its sample, this clonotype was seen a few times. The chain employs TRBV2 and TRBJ2-2; D not resolved. The CDR3 is made up of 12 amino acids. The germline gives CDR1 SNHLY, CDR2 FYNNEI. V lost 5 bases to trimming and J lost 6 bases, with 7 bases between them. Written as DNA, the CDR3 is TGTGCCAGCAGTAAGGGTTCCGGGGAGCTGTTTTTT. Translated, it gives CASSKGSGELFF.

This clonotype came up a few times. The chain employs TRBV11-1 and TRBJ2-7; D unresolved. Germline-derived CDR1 and CDR2 are SGHAT and FQDESV (reference sequence). Trimming stripped 1 base from V and 3 bases from J, with 13 bases between. This CDR3 is 15 amino acids long. The CDR3 DNA follows: TGTGCCAGCAGCTTAGTAGGAACACCCGACTACGAGCAGTACTTC. This sequence encodes CASSLVGTPDYEQYF.

The table lists this clonotype with a few counts. V gene TRBV7-2 combines with J gene TRBJ1-6; D is uncertain. Trimming removed 5 bases from V and 10 bases from J, with 15 bases in between. The CDR3 spans 14 residues. Per the germline V gene, CDR1 is SGHTA and CDR2 is FQGNSA. CDR3 sequence reads: CASSLRRTDSPLHF. In DNA, the CDR3 is TGTGCCAGCAGCCTCAGGAGGACGGACTCACCCCTCCACTTT.

This clonotype has only a few counts. V usage is TRBV5-1 and J usage is TRBJ2-5; D could derive from TRBD1 or TRBD2 (6 bases each). From germline, CDR1 is SGHRS and CDR2 YFSETQ. CDR3 length equals 17 residues. V gave up 2 bases and J gave up 5 bases, with 22 bases separating them. CDR3 protein: CASSFRDRGPLLETQYF. The CDR3 coding sequence is TGCGCCAGCAGCTTCAGGGATCGGGGGCCCCTTTTGGAGACCCAGTACTTC.

This clonotype was seen a few times. The rearrangement links TRBV13 to TRBJ2-3; 8 bases align to TRBD2. The CDR3 extends over 18 amino acids. The V gene's germline CDR1 is PRHDT and CDR2 FYEKMQ (reference sequence). V trimming: 0 bases; J trimming: 2 bases; junction bases outside the gene matches: 10. In nucleotides, the CDR3 is TGTGCCAGCAGCTTAGGACGTGCCCCGGGGGGGGACACAGATACGCAGTATTTT. Translation gives CASSLGRAPGGDTDTQYF.

The rearrangement joins TRBV9 to TRBJ2-3; no firm D call. The germline V and J ends were trimmed by 0 bases and 4 bases, with 15 bases remaining between them. From germline, CDR1 is SGDLS and CDR2 YYNGEE. This CDR3 has 16 residues. The CDR3 protein is CASSVVGGRASDTQYF. The CDR3 DNA follows: TGTGCCAGCAGCGTAGTGGGCGGACGAGCCTCAGATACGCAGTATTTT.